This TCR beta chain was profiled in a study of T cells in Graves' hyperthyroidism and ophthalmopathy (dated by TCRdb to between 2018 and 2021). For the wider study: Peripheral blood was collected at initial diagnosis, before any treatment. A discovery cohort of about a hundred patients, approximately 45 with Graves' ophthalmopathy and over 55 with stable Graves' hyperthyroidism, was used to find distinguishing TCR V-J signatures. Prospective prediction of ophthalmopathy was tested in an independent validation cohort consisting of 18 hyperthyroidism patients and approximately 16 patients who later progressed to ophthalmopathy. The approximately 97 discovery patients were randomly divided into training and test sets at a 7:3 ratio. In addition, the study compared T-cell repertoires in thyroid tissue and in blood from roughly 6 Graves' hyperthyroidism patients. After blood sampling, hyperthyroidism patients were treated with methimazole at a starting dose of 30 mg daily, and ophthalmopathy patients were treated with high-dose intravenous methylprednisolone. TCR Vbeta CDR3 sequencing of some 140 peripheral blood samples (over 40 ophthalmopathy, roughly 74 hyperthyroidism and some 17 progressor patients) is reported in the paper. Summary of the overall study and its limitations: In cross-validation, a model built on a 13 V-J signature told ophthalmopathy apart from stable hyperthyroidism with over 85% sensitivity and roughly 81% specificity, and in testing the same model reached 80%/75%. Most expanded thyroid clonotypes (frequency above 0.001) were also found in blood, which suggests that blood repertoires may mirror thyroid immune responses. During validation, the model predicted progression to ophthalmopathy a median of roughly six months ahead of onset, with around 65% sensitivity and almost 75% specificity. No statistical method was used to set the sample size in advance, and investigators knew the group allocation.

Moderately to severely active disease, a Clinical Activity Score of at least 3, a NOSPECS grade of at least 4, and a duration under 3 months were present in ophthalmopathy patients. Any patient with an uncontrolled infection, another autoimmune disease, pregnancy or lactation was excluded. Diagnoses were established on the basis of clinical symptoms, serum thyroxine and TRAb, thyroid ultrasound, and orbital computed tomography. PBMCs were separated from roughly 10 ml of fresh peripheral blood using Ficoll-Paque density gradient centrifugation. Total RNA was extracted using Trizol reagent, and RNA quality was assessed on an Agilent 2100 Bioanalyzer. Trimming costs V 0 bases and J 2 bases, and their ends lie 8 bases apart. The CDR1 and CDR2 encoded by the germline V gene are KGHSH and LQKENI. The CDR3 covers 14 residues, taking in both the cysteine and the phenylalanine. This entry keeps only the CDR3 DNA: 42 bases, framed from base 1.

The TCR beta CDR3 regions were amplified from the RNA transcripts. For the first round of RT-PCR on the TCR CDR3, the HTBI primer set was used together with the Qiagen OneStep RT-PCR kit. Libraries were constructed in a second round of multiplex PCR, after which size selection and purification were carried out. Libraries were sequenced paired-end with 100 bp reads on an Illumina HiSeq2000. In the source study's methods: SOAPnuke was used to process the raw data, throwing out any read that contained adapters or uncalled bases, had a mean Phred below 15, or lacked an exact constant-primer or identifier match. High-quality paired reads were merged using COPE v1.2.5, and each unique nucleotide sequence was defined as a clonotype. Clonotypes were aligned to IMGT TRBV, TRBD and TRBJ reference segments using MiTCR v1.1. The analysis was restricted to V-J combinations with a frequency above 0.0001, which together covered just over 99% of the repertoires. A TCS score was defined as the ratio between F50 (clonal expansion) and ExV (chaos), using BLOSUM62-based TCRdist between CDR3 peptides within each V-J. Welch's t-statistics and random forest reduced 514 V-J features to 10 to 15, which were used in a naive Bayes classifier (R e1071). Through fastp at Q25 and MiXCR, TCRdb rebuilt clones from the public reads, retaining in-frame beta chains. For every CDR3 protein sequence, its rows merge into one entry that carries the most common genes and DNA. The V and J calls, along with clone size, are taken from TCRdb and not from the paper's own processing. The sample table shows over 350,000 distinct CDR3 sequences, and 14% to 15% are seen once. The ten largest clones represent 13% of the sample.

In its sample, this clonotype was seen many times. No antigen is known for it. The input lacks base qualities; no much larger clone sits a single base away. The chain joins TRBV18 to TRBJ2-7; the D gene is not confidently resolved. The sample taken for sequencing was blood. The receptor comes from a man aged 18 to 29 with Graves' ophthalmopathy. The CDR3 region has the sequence CASSPPLRTYEQYF. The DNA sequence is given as TGTGCCAGCTCACCACCCTTACGGACCTACGAGCAGTACTTC.